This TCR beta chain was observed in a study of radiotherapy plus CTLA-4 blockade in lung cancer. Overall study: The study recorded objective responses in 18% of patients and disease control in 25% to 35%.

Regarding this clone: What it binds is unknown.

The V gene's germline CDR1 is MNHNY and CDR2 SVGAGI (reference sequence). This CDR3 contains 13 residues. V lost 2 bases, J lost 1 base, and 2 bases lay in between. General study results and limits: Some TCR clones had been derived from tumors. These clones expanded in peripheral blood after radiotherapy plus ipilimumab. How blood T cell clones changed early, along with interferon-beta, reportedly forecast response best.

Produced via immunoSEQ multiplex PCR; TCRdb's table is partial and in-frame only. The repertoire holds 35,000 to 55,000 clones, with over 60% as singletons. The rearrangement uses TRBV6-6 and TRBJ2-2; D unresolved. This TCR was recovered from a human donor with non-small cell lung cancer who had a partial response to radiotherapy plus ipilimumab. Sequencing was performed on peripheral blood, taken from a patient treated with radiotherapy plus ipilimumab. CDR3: CASSYLNTGELFF. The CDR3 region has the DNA TGTGCCAGCAGTTACCTGAACACCGGGGAGCTGTTTTTT.